This T cell receptor (beta chain) was sequenced in a study of blood T cell repertoires in COVID-19. Study context: Samples representing acute and convalescent COVID-19 were sourced from the United States, Italy and Spain. PBMCs, B-cell-depleted T cells, or T cells provided the cDNA or gDNA that made up the material.

J gave up 2 bases and V 6 bases, and 2 bases lay outside the gene matches. Germline V CDR1 and CDR2: MNHEY, SVGAGI. This CDR3 spans 14 amino acids. The authors' processing: Amplification of reference gene primers was used by the study to estimate nucleated cell counts. Clones were read by immunoSEQ multiplex PCR, and TCRdb kept only the in-frame ones, dropping some. The D gene and trimming were derived from the DNA, and the V and J assignments and clone size from that table. The sample has tens of thousands of clones; around 90% are singletons. The chain combines TRBV6-5 with TRBJ2-1, with 9 bases that match TRBD2. Sequenced material: peripheral blood. The TCR originated in a human donor in a cohort sampled during active COVID-19. CDR3 region: CASRLAGTYNEQFF. CDR3 nucleotides: TGTGCCAGCAGGCTAGCGGGGACCTACAATGAGCAGTTCTTC.